This passage covers 28 T cell receptor beta chains from one sample sequenced in a study of cytomegalovirus exposure and HLA in healthy donors. Use of 60 Vbeta and 13 Jbeta primers characterized the PCR. The assay was immunoSEQ multiplex PCR, and TCRdb's table has in-frame clones only and misses some. With tens of thousands of clones in the sample, the ten largest clones hold about 0.5%. Sequenced sample: PBMCs. These receptors were collected from a man between 50 and 59 years old in good health and CMV-seronegative.

The V call is TRBV7-8, the J call TRBJ2-5, with a weak D call TRBD1 (5 bases). V dropped 2 bases and J dropped 3 bases, with 13 bases sitting between them. Germline lookup yields CDR1 SGHVS and CDR2 FQNEAQ. This CDR3 is built from 15 residues. The CDR3 is CASSLRQGLEETQYF. The CDR3 nucleotides read TGTGCCAGCAGCTTACGCCAGGGATTGGAAGAGACCCAGTACTTC.

The CDR3 DNA is TGTGCCAGCAGACCGACAGGTCCACAAGAGACCCAGTACTTC. Translating gives CASRPTGPQETQYF. The chain joins TRBV13 to TRBJ2-5; possibly TRBD1 for D (6 bases). The germline V and J ends were trimmed by 6 bases and 2 bases, with 13 bases remaining between them. CDR1 PRHDT and CDR2 FYEKMQ come from the germline V gene (reference sequence). This CDR3 comprises 14 residues.

The chain joins TRBV7-8 to TRBJ2-5, with 8 positions matching TRBD1. The J call may be wrong; the DNA end is better matched by TRBJ2-7. Germline V lookup: CDR1 SGHVS, CDR2 FQNEAQ. The CDR3 covers 17 residues. The CDR3: CASSLEESGQGVYEQYF. CDR3 coding DNA: TGTGCCAGCAGCTTAGAAGAATCTGGACAGGGAGTTTACGAGCAGTACTTC.

The genes are TRBV6-5 and TRBJ2-5; 9 nucleotides match TRBD1. The DNA end favors TRBJ2-7, so the J call may be wrong. This CDR3 is built from 15 residues. Germline assignment: CDR1 MNHEY and CDR2 SVGAGI. As DNA, the CDR3 is TGTGCCAGCAGTTACCAGGGACAGGGTCCCTACGAGCAGTACTTC. It yields the protein CASSYQGQGPYEQYF.

The chain uses TRBV29-1 and TRBJ1-1, with unresolved D. This CDR3 spans 13 amino acids. V shed 2 bases and J shed 1 base, with 8 bases lying between them. Germline-derived CDR1 and CDR2 are SQVTM and ANQGSEA. For the CDR3, the DNA is TGCAGCGTTGAAAGAGGATCGAACACTGAAGCTTTCTTT. The encoded protein is CSVERGSNTEAFF.

The CDR3 nucleotides read TGCGCCAGCAGCCCCACAGGGGGTGACACCGGGGAGCTGTTTTTT. It translates to CASSPTGGDTGELFF. The chain is built from TRBV5-1 and TRBJ2-2; TRBD1 aligns across 8 bases. The ends lost 4 bases at V and 3 bases at J; junction bases unmatched: 5. Germline assignment: CDR1 SGHRS and CDR2 YFSETQ. CDR3 length equals 15 residues.

This chain connects TRBV20-1 to TRBJ2-7; the D is unclear. V lost 7 bases and J lost 3, with 7 bases in between. Germline CDR1 is DFQATT and CDR2 is SNEGSKA (reference sequence). This CDR3 contains 10 residues. The CDR3 here is CSVLYYEQYF. The CDR3 bases are TGCAGTGTTCTGTACTACGAGCAGTACTTC.

V and J are TRBV19 and TRBJ1-6; tentative D call: TRBD1 (6 bases). Germline assignment: CDR1 LNHDA and CDR2 SQIVND (reference sequence). The CDR3 loop spans 14 amino acids. Trimming took off 3 bases at V and 9 bases at J, with 12 bases between the two ends. The CDR3 loop reads CASSMYGGGSPLHF. CDR3 sequence (DNA): TGTGCCAGTAGTATGTATGGGGGCGGTTCACCCCTCCACTTT.

The chain joins TRBV5-1 to TRBJ2-7; D might be TRBD1 (5 bases). CDR1 and CDR2 from the germline V gene are SGHRS and YFSETQ. The ends were cut back, 0 bases at V and 1 base at J, with 11 bases in the middle. The CDR3 consists of 15 residues. The CDR3 spells CASSLATVESYEQYF. Written as DNA, the CDR3 is TGCGCCAGCAGCTTGGCGACAGTGGAGTCCTACGAGCAGTACTTC.

The V and J genes are TRBV7-3 and TRBJ1-1; a possible D gene is TRBD1 (5 bases). This CDR3 is built from 14 residues. Germline V gene sequence: CDR1 SGHTA, CDR2 FQGTGA. Between the trimmed V and J ends, which lost 3 bases and 6 bases, there was a span of 14 bases. The CDR3, as DNA: TGTGCCAGCAGCTTCCTGGGGGGGACGGCTGAAGCTTTCTTT. Residues: CASSFLGGTAEAFF. The variable domain in full, with the rest retrieved from reference TRBV7-3 and TRBJ1-1, is GAGVSQTPSNKVTEKGKYVELRCDPISGHTALYWYRQSLGQGPEFLIYFQGTGAADDSGLPNDRFFAVRPEGSVSTLKIQRTERGDSAVYLCASSFLGGTAEAFFGQGTRLTVV.

The genes are TRBV28 and TRBJ2-1; a possible D gene is TRBD2 (6 bases). V shed 7 bases and J shed 1 base, with 8 bases lying between them. The CDR3 runs to 13 residues. The germline CDR1 and CDR2 sequences are MDHEN and SYDVKM. CDR3 sequence reads: CASTAGSYNEQFF. The CDR3 DNA follows: TGTGCCAGCACCGCGGGGTCCTACAATGAGCAGTTCTTC.

V is TRBV14 and J is TRBJ2-2, with D hard to call. V lost 2 bases and J 1 base, leaving 5 bases between the germline ends. CDR1 SGHDN and CDR2 FVKESK come from the germline V gene. The CDR3 runs to 14 residues. The CDR3 nucleotides are TGTGCCAGCAGCCAAAGGAGGAACACCGGGGAGCTGTTTTTT. Residues: CASSQRRNTGELFF.

The chain is built from TRBV5-4 and TRBJ2-3; 11 bases fit TRBD2. V lost 3 bases to trimming and J lost 2 bases; unmatched junction nucleotides: 5. CDR1 and CDR2 (germline): SGHNT, YYREEE (reference sequence). CDR3 length: 16 residues. In DNA form, the CDR3 reads TGTGCCAGCAGCTCACGACTAGCGGGGTACACAGATACGCAGTATTTT. This encodes CASSSRLAGYTDTQYF.

As to this clone: The germline gene is not matched at one end of the junction; a read error may be the cause. CDR3 residues: CASSQEDRNSGELFF. CDR3 in DNA: TGCGCCAGCAGCCAAGAGGACAGGAACTCCGGGGAGCTGTTTTTT. V gene TRBV4-1 combines with J gene TRBJ2-2, with 7 bases matching TRBD1. The CDR3 loop spans 15 amino acids. Germline V CDR1 and CDR2: MGHRA, YSYEKL.

CDR3 sequence (DNA): TGTGCCAGTAGTAGGGAGAAAATTTATGGCTACACCTTC. Residues: CASSREKIYGYTF. V gene TRBV19 combines with J gene TRBJ1-2; D not certain. The germline V gene has CDR1 LNHDA and CDR2 SQIVND (reference sequence). The ends were cut back, 4 bases at V and 5 bases at J, with 11 bases in the middle. This CDR3 comprises 13 residues.

The rearrangement links TRBV4-1 to TRBJ1-6; D is possibly TRBD1 (6 bases). Germline assignment: CDR1 MGHRA and CDR2 YSYEKL. The CDR3 has 15 amino acids. V shed 0 bases and J shed 8 bases, with 11 bases lying between them. CDR3 sequence (DNA): TGCGCCAGCAGCCAAGATCACAGGGTTCATTCACCCCTCCACTTT. Protein product: CASSQDHRVHSPLHF.

The CDR3 DNA is TGTGCCAGTAGTATAGACCAGGGGCCAGATACGCAGTATTTT. It yields the protein CASSIDQGPDTQYF. The chain combines TRBV19 with TRBJ2-3, with TRBD1 as a possible D gene (6 bases). This CDR3 contains 14 residues. Trimming removed 0 bases at V and 4 bases at J, with 8 bases between. The germline gives CDR1 LNHDA, CDR2 SQIVND (reference sequence).

The CDR3 sequence is CASSDTGRGIYGYTF. Here the CDR3 DNA reads TGTGCCAGCAGTGATACGGGTCGGGGTATTTATGGCTACACCTTC. The chain employs TRBV6-1 and TRBJ1-2; no clear D. V was shortened by 3 bases and J by 5 bases, with 16 bases between the two germline ends. The CDR3 is made up of 15 amino acids. Germline lookup yields CDR1 MNHNS and CDR2 SASEGT.

This chain connects TRBV18 to TRBJ2-7, with TRBD1 matching over 9 bases. The CDR3 is made up of 16 amino acids. V was pared by 2 bases and J by 2 bases, with 7 bases of the junction left unmatched. The germline CDR1 and CDR2 sequences are KGHSH and LQKENI. CDR3 DNA sequence: TGTGCCAGCTCACCATCTCGGGACAGGGTAACCTACGAGCAGTACTTC. Residues: CASSPSRDRVTYEQYF.

The genes are TRBV7-9 and TRBJ2-3; D is uncertain. V gave up 5 bases and J gave up 3 bases, with 6 bases separating them. The CDR3 has 12 amino acids. Looked up from germline, CDR1 is SEHNR and CDR2 is FQNEAQ (reference sequence). The CDR3 region has the DNA TGTGCCAGCAGCCCAACTACAGATACGCAGTATTTT. This encodes CASSPTTDTQYF. Drawing the rest from reference TRBV7-9 and TRBJ2-3, the complete variable domain is DTGVSQNPRHKITKRGQNVTFRCDPISEHNRLYWYRQTLGQGPEFLTYFQNEAQLEKSRLLSDRFSAERPKGSFSTLEIQRTEQGDSAMYLCASSPTTDTQYFGPGTRLTVL.

V usage is TRBV2 and J usage is TRBJ1-1, with D possibly TRBD1 on 5 matching bases. Germline lookup yields CDR1 SNHLY and CDR2 FYNNEI. The V and J ends lost 6 bases and 0 bases respectively, with 11 bases between them. The CDR3 has 14 amino acids. The CDR3: CASRKTGMNTEAFF. CDR3 DNA sequence: TGTGCCAGCAGGAAAACAGGTATGAACACTGAAGCTTTCTTT.

The chain has TRBV6-5 and TRBJ1-1, with unresolved D. This CDR3 has 14 residues. Trimming shortened V by 0 bases and J by 0 bases, and 5 bases separated the two germline ends. CDR1 and CDR2 from the germline V gene are MNHEY and SVGAGI. CDR3 bases: TGTGCCAGCAGTTACTCGTATGTGAACACTGAAGCTTTCTTT. Translated, it gives CASSYSYVNTEAFF.

V and J are TRBV11-3 and TRBJ2-1, with TRBD1 matching 9 bases. Germline V gene lookup returns CDR1 SGHNT and CDR2 YENEEA. The CDR3 totals 14 residues. After removal of 4 bases from V and 5 bases from J, the junction contained 3 bases not matched to a gene. The CDR3 DNA follows: TGTGCCAGCAGCTCTGGGACAGGGAACAATGAGCAGTTCTTC. Translating gives CASSSGTGNNEQFF.

V and J are TRBV7-9 and TRBJ2-6, with TRBD2 matching over 7 bases. Germline loops: CDR1 SEHNR, CDR2 FQNEAQ (reference sequence). This CDR3 comprises 15 residues. The V segment lost 3 bases and the J segment 3 bases; nucleotides outside the gene matches: 2. The CDR3 DNA follows: TGTGCCAGCAGCTTCTCGGGAGGTGGGGCCAACGTCCTGACTTTC. Protein sequence: CASSFSGGGANVLTF.

The chain joins TRBV27 to TRBJ1-1, with 8 bases fitting TRBD1. Germline V CDR1 and CDR2: MNHEY, SMNVEV (reference sequence). There are 17 residues in the CDR3. Trimming took 3 bases from V and 0 from J; bases not matched to a gene: 9. The CDR3 nucleotides are TGTGCCAGCAGTTTCCGGGGACAGGCGAGCTTGAACACTGAAGCTTTCTTT. Amino acids: CASSFRGQASLNTEAFF.

The rearrangement joins TRBV18 to TRBJ2-3, with D uncertain. Germline V gene data show CDR1 as KGHSH and CDR2 as LQKENI. The CDR3 is 13 residues long. Trimming cost V 6 bases and J 6 bases, with 13 bases left between them. CDR3 in DNA: TGTGCCAGCTCTCCCCGACCTAGGGATACGCAGTATTTT. Translated: CASSPRPRDTQYF.

The CDR3 is CASSVDRDTLGTGELFF. The CDR3 DNA sequence: TGCGCCAGCAGCGTGGACCGGGACACCCTCGGGACCGGGGAGCTGTTTTTT. The chain joins TRBV5-1 to TRBJ2-2, with D tentatively TRBD1 (6 bases). CDR1 is SGHRS, CDR2 YFSETQ, per germline. Between the trimmed V and J ends, which lost 4 bases and 5 bases, there was a span of 21 bases. This CDR3 region has 17 residues.

The V call is TRBV12-5, the J call TRBJ2-3; 8 bases align to TRBD2. V was pared by 4 bases and J by 2 bases, with 11 bases of the junction left unmatched. This CDR3 has 17 amino acids. The V gene's germline CDR1 is LGHNT and CDR2 FRNRAP. Written as DNA, the CDR3 is TGTGCTAGTGGTTCCGCTAACGGGGGGGCGAACACAGATACGCAGTATTTT. Residues: CASGSANGGANTDTQYF. Variable domain in full (rest from reference TRBV12-5 and TRBJ2-3): DARVTQTPRHKVTEMGQEVTMRCQPILGHNTVFWYRQTMMQGLELLAYFRNRAPLDDSGMPKDRFSAEMPDATLATLKIQPSEPRDSAVYFCASGSANGGANTDTQYFGPGTRLTVL.